This T cell receptor beta chain was documented in a study of T cell changes during pregnancy in multiple sclerosis. Trimming removed 6 bases from V and 5 bases from J; junction bases left unmatched: 10. Germline CDR1 reads MNHNS; CDR2 reads SASEGT. CDR3 length: 15 amino acids. Using immunoSEQ multiplex PCR, the repertoire was profiled, and TCRdb retains in-frame clones only, with some absent. The sample includes about 38,000 clones, about 92% of them seen just once. This rearrangement joins TRBV6-1 to TRBJ1-5; 7 bases agree with TRBD1. The receptor was isolated from a female donor with multiple sclerosis, enrolled in a pregnancy study. The sequencing here drew on CD8+ T cells from peripheral blood mononuclear cells, taken in the third trimester of pregnancy. CDR3 nucleotide sequence: TGTGCCAGCAGACTTACGACAGGGCAATATCAGCCCCAGCATTTT. Encoded protein: CASRLTTGQYQPQHF.